These 24 T cell receptor beta chains came from one sample sequenced in a study of CDR3 diversity in severe acne. Via MiXCR, TCRdb re-called the PCR reads, giving one row per CDR3 protein. In the table there are fewer than 90,000 distinct CDR3 sequences, approximately 49% of which are singletons. The sequenced sample was blood. Receptors were obtained from a male donor with severe acne vulgaris.

The rearrangement joins TRBV24-1 to TRBJ2-2; TRBD2 is a possible D gene (5 bases). The ends were cut back, 0 bases at V and 0 bases at J, with 13 bases in the middle. CDR1 is KGHDR and CDR2 is SFDVKD in the germline V gene. The CDR3 sequence is 18 residues long. CDR3 DNA sequence: TGTGCCACCAGTGATTTGCATAAGAGAGGGACGAACACCGGGGAGCTGTTTTTT. Translated, it gives CATSDLHKRGTNTGELFF.

There are a few counts of this clonotype. CDR3 sequence: CASSQWGSGQGQETQYF. CDR3 DNA sequence: TGTGCCAGCAGCCAATGGGGATCTGGACAGGGCCAAGAGACCCAGTACTTC. The chain carries TRBV4-2 and TRBJ2-5; 8 bases line up with TRBD1. Per germline, CDR1 LGHNA and CDR2 YNFKEQ. CDR3 size: 17 residues. Unmatched junction bases numbered 9, after V lost 2 bases and J lost 1 base.

The V gene is TRBV2, the J gene TRBJ1-6; 10 bases are a match to TRBD1. Germline CDR1 and CDR2: SNHLY and FYNNEI. This CDR3 is 16 amino acids long. The ends lost 3 bases at V and 7 bases at J; junction bases unmatched: 6. The CDR3 loop reads CASSDRDRGLNSPLHF. DNA for the CDR3: TGTGCCAGCAGTGACCGAGACAGGGGGCTCAATTCACCCCTCCACTTT.

This clonotype has just a few counts. This chain links TRBV7-8 with TRBJ2-2; 12 bases are a match to TRBD1. The J segment lost 4 bases and the V segment lost 10 bases, leaving 7 bases of the junction unmatched. The CDR3 covers 15 residues. Germline values: CDR1 SGHVS, CDR2 FQNEAQ. The CDR3 DNA sequence: TGTGCCATCAGTGGGACAGGGGGCCTCACCGGGGAGCTGTTTTTT. Its translation: CAISGTGGLTGELFF.

To note about this clonotype: One junction end does not reproduce the germline sequence, and a read error may be involved. The chain recombines TRBV25-1 with TRBJ1-1, with unresolved D. Germline V lookup: CDR1 MGHDK, CDR2 SYGVNS. CDR3 size: 13 residues. This CDR3 is CASSAGTGFGALF. In DNA, the CDR3 is TGTGCCAGCAGTGCCGGTACGGGGTTCGGAGCTCTCTTT. Using reference TRBV25-1 and TRBJ1-1 for the parts outside the CDR3, the full variable domain is EADIYQTPRYLVIGTGKKITLECSQTMGHDKMYWYQQDPGMELHLIHYSYGVNSTEKGDLSSESTVSRIRTEHFPLTLESARPSHTSQYLCASSAGTGFGALFGQGTRLTVV.

The table lists this clonotype with a few counts. This sequence joins TRBV6-1 and TRBJ1-6; TRBD1 matches at 8 bases. This CDR3 contains 16 residues. The V and J ends lost 3 bases and 7 bases, in that order; junction bases with no gene match: 8. Germline CDR1 is MNHNS and CDR2 is SASEGT. The CDR3 loop reads CASSDRARGLNSPLHF. The CDR3 DNA follows: TGTGCCAGCAGTGACCGAGCCAGGGGGCTCAATTCACCCCTCCACTTT.

The V gene is TRBV20-1, the J gene TRBJ2-7; 12 bases match TRBD2. J gave up 1 base and V 6 bases, and 7 bases lay outside the gene matches. The length of the CDR3 is 15 residues. Germline V lookup: CDR1 DFQATT, CDR2 SNEGSKA (reference sequence). CDR3 coding DNA: TGCAGTGCAGCCCTAGCGGGAGGGGGGTCCTACGAGCAGTACGTC. Amino acid sequence: CSAALAGGGSYEQYV.

The V and J genes are TRBV13 and TRBJ2-5, with D perhaps being TRBD1 or TRBD2 (5 bases each). Germline values: CDR1 PRHDT, CDR2 FYEKMQ (reference sequence). The CDR3 has 14 residues. Between the trimmed V and J ends, which lost 5 bases and 4 bases, there was a span of 14 bases. CDR3 loop: CASSARDGRETQYF. Written as DNA, the CDR3 is TGTGCCAGCAGCGCCCGGGACGGACGAGAGACCCAGTACTTC.

J is TRBJ1-6 and V is TRBV25-1; TRBD1 is a possible D gene (5 bases). This CDR3 has 15 amino acids. V was shortened by 10 bases and J by 9 bases, with 22 bases between the two germline ends. Germline CDR1 and CDR2: MGHDK and SYGVNS. CDR3 loop: CATRPGRGRLSPLHF. DNA of the CDR3: TGTGCCACCAGGCCGGGAAGGGGCAGGCTTTCACCCCTCCACTTT.

There are many counts of this clonotype. This rearrangement joins TRBV11-3 to TRBJ2-1; unclear D gene. Germline assignment: CDR1 SGHNT and CDR2 YENEEA. The CDR3 contains 12 residues. Trimming left V 4 bases short and J 3 bases short, with 4 bases between. The CDR3 sequence is CASSSNYNEQFF. The CDR3 DNA follows: TGTGCCAGCAGCTCAAACTACAATGAGCAGTTCTTC.

The chain uses TRBV10-3 and TRBJ2-7; no definite D call. From germline, CDR1 is ENHRY and CDR2 SYGVKD. The CDR3 extends over 12 amino acids. Trimming took 8 bases from V and 1 from J, leaving 9 bases between them. The CDR3 here is CAIGPGSYEQYF. In DNA form, the CDR3 reads TGTGCCATCGGTCCGGGTTCCTACGAGCAGTACTTC.

This clonotype was seen more than once but under ten times. The chain links TRBV7-2 to TRBJ2-4; TRBD1 matches at 10 bases. Germline V CDR1 and CDR2: SGHTA, FQGNSA. The CDR3 is 11 amino acids. V shed 4 bases and J 14 bases; nucleotides not matched to a gene: 2. CDR3 protein: CASSSGQGKYF. Written as DNA, the CDR3 is TGTGCCAGCAGCTCGGGACAGGGGAAGTACTTC.

This clonotype was seen many times. V is TRBV5-8 and J is TRBJ1-2; D gene ambiguous. Germline V gives CDR1 SGHTS, CDR2 YDEGEE. The CDR3 extends over 13 amino acids. V dropped 0 bases and J dropped 1 base, with 4 bases sitting between them. Here the CDR3 DNA reads TGTGCCAGCAGCTTGGGGGGTAACTATGGCTACACCTTC. Protein: CASSLGGNYGYTF.

This clonotype was seen ten or more times. The chain is built from TRBV10-3 and TRBJ1-2; TRBD1 matches 7 bases. The CDR3 has 13 amino acids. V lost 10 bases to trimming and J lost 5 bases; unmatched junction nucleotides: 10. The germline gives CDR1 ENHRY, CDR2 SYGVKD. The CDR3 coding sequence is TGTGCCACCGCCACGGACAGGTATTATGGCTACACCTTC. As protein: CATATDRYYGYTF.

The table lists this clonotype with a few counts. The chain uses TRBV29-1 and TRBJ1-1; TRBD1 aligns across 9 bases. CDR1 is SQVTM and CDR2 is ANQGSEA in the germline V gene. The V segment lost 7 bases and the J segment 6 bases; nucleotides outside the gene matches: 15. The CDR3 covers 15 residues. Here the CDR3 reads CSAEGQGRSFSEAFF. The CDR3, as DNA: TGCAGCGCGGAGGGACAGGGTCGGTCGTTTTCTGAAGCTTTCTTT.

In the case of this clonotype: This may stem from a read error, because a much larger clone lies one nucleotide away. V is TRBV2 and J is TRBJ1-5, with D possibly being TRBD1 (5 bases). CDR1 SNHLY and CDR2 FYNNEI come from the germline V gene. The germline V and J ends were trimmed by 1 base and 3 bases, with 10 bases remaining between them. This CDR3 is 15 amino acids long. CDR3 sequence reads: CASSEGTRDNQPQHF. The CDR3 DNA reads as TGTGCCAGCAGTGAAGGGACAAGGGACAATCAGCCCCAGCATTTT. The complete variable domain, with remaining parts taken from reference TRBV2 and TRBJ1-5, reads EPEVTQTPSHQVTQMGQEVILRCVPISNHLYFYWYRQILGQKVEFLVSFYNNEISEKSEIFDDQFSVERPDGSNFTLKIRSTKLEDSAMYFCASSEGTRDNQPQHFGDGTRLSIL.

The chain recombines TRBV10-2 with TRBJ1-5, with D hard to call. The germline gives CDR1 WSHSY, CDR2 SAAADI. V lost 3 bases to trimming and J lost 6 bases, with 9 bases between them. The CDR3 is 13 amino acids. Here the CDR3 DNA reads TGCGCCAGCAGTGACTCGCGGGGTCAGCCCCAGCATTTT. Protein sequence: CASSDSRGQPQHF.

The V and J genes are TRBV7-2 and TRBJ2-1; TRBD2 agrees at 7 bases. The CDR3 sequence is 17 residues long. The germline gives CDR1 SGHTA, CDR2 FQGNSA. Germline trimming cut 0 bases from V and 2 bases from J; bases unmatched to any gene: 7. The CDR3 DNA sequence: TGTGCCAGCAGCTTAGCGCGGGGGAAGGTCGCCTACAATGAGCAGTTCTTC. It is translated as CASSLARGKVAYNEQFF.

This chain links TRBV9 with TRBJ2-7; D gene ambiguous. The CDR3 loop spans 14 amino acids. Germline V gene sequence: CDR1 SGDLS, CDR2 YYNGEE. V gave up 0 bases and J gave up 4 bases, with 11 bases separating them. The CDR3: CASSVGAAGYEQYF. The CDR3 coding sequence is TGTGCCAGCAGCGTAGGGGCAGCCGGATACGAGCAGTACTTC.

Note on this clonotype: It may be a read error: a sequence one base away is much more abundant. The rearrangement uses TRBV6-5 and TRBJ2-7; D is perhaps TRBD2 (6 bases). There are 15 residues in the CDR3. Per germline, CDR1 MNHEY and CDR2 SVGAGI. CDR3 in DNA: TGTGCCAGCGGTTACGGGGGTAGTGAACTTTACGAGCAGTACTTC. Protein product: CASGYGGSELYEQYF.

V gene TRBV29-1 combines with J gene TRBJ2-7; no definite D call. Germline V gives CDR1 SQVTM, CDR2 ANQGSEA. V was trimmed by 1 base and J by 3 bases, leaving 4 bases between them. The CDR3 loop spans 11 amino acids. In nucleotides, the CDR3 is TGCAGCGTTGAAGGGCGCTACGAGCAGTACTTC. Translation: CSVEGRYEQYF.

Comments on this clonotype: It is likely a read error, because the conserved phenylalanine at the end of the CDR3 is missing. The V call is TRBV15, the J call TRBJ2-7; 9 nucleotides line up with TRBD1. The junction had 9 bases not matched to a gene; V was cut back by 7 bases and J by 2 bases. The CDR3 is 15 residues long. Germline V CDR1 and CDR2: LNHNV, YYDKDF (reference sequence). The CDR3 region is CATTKDRGATYEQYL. CDR3 nucleotide sequence: TGTGCCACCACCAAAGACAGGGGGGCAACCTACGAGCAGTACCTC.

This clonotype was found many times. The J gene is TRBJ1-1, the V gene TRBV10-3; D gene unclear. This CDR3 region has 16 residues. Germline CDR1 ENHRY, CDR2 SYGVKD. V was clipped by 6 bases and J by 5 bases, with 22 bases between them. The CDR3 sequence: CAIRARGGMDVTEAFF. The CDR3 DNA follows: TGTGCCATCAGAGCCCGTGGCGGCATGGATGTAACTGAAGCTTTCTTT.

Regarding this clonotype: A read error is likely, as this CDR3 ends without the conserved phenylalanine or tryptophan. The V call is TRBV2, the J call TRBJ2-5, with D possibly matching TRBD1 (7 bases). V was pared by 3 bases and J by 7 bases, with 21 bases between. The CDR3 totals 16 residues. CDR1 is SNHLY and CDR2 is FYNNEI in the germline V gene. The DNA for the CDR3 is TGTGCCAGCAGTGATATAGGGGGGACAGCATTGGGGACCCAGTACTCC. This encodes CASSDIGGTALGTQYS.